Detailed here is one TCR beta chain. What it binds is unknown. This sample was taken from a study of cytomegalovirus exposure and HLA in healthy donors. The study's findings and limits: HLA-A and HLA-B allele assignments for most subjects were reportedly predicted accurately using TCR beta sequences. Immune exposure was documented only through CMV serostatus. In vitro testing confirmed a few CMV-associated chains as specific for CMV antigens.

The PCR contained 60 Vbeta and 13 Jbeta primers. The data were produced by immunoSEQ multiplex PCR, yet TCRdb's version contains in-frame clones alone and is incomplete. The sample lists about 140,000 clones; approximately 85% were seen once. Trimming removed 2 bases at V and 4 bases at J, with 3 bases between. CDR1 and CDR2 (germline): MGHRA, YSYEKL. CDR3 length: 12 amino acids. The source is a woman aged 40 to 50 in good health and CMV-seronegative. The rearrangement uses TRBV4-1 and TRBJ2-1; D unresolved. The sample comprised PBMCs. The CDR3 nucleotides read TGCGCCAGCAGCCAACAGTACAATGAGCAGTTCTTC. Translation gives CASSQQYNEQFF.